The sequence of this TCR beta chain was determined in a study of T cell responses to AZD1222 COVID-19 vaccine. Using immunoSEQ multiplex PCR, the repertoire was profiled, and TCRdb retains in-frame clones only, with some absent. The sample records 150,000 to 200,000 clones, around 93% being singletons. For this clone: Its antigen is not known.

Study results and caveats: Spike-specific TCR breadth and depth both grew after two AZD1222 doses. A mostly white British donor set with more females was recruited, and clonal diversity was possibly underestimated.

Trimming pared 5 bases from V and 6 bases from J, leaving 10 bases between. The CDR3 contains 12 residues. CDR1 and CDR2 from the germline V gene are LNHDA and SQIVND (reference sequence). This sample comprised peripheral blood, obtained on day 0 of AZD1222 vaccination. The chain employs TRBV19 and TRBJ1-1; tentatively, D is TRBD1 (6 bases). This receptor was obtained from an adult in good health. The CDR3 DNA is TGTGCCAGTAGTCAATGGACAGCTGAAGCTTTCTTT. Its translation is CASSQWTAEAFF. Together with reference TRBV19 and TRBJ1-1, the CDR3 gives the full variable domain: DGGITQSPKYLFRKEGQNVTLSCEQNLNHDAMYWYRQDPGQGLRLIYYSQIVNDFQKGDIAEGYSVSREKKESFPLTVTSAQKNPTAFYLCASSQWTAEAFFGQGTRLTVV.